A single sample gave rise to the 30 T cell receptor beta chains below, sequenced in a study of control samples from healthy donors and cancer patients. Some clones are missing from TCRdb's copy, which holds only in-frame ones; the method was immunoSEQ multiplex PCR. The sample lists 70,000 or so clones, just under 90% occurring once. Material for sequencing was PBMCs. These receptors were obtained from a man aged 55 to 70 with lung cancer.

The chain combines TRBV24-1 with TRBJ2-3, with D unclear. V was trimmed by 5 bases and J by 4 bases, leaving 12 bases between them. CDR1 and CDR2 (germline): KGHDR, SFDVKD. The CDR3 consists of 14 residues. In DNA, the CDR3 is TGTGCCACCAGTGCGTTCGGGCCCCCAGATACGCAGTATTTT. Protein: CATSAFGPPDTQYF.

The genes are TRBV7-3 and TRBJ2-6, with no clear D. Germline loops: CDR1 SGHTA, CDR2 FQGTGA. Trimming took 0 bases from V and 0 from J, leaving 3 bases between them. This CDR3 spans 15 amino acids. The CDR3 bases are TGTGCCAGCAGCTTAACCACCTCTGGGGCCAACGTCCTGACTTTC. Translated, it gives CASSLTTSGANVLTF.

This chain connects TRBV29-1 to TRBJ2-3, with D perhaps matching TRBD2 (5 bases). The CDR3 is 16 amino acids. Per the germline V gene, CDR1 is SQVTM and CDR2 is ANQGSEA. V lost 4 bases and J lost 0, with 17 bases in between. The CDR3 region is CSVGGAFGGSTDTQYF. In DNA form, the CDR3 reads TGCAGCGTTGGGGGAGCCTTCGGTGGGAGCACAGATACGCAGTATTTT.

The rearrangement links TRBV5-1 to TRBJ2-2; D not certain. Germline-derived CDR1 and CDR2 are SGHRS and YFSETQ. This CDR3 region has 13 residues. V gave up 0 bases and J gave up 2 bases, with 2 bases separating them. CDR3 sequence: CASSLVNTGELFF. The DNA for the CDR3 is TGCGCCAGCAGCTTGGTTAACACCGGGGAGCTGTTTTTT.

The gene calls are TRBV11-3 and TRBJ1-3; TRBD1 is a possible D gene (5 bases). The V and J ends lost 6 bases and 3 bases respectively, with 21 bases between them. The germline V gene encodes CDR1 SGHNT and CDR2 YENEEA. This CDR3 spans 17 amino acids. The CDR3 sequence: CASSRRDAGLIGNTIYF. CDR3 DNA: TGTGCCAGCAGTCGGAGGGACGCTGGGCTGATTGGAAACACCATATATTTT.

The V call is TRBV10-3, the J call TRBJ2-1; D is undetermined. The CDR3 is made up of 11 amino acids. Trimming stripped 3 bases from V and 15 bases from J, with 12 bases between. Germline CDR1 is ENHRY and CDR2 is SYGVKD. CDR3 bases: TGTGCCATCAGTGAAATGACTGAATGGTTCTTC. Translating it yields CAISEMTEWFF.

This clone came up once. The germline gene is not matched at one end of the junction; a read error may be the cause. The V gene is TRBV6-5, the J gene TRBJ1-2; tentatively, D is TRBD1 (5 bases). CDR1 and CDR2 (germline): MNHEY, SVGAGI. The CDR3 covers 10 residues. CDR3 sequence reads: CATGQGSYTF. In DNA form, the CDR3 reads TGCGCTACTGGACAAGGGAGCTACACCTTC.

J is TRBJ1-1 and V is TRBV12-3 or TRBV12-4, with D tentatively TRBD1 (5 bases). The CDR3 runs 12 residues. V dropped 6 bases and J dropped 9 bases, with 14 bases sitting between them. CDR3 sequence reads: CASSQGATKAFF. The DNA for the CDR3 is TGTGCCAGCAGCCAGGGAGCCACGAAAGCTTTCTTT.

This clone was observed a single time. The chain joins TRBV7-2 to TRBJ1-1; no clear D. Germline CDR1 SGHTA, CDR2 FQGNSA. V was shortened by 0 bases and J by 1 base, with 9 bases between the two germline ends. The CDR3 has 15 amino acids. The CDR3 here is CASSLAGSGNTEAFF. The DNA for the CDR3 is TGTGCCAGCAGCTTAGCGGGGAGCGGGAACACTGAAGCTTTCTTT.

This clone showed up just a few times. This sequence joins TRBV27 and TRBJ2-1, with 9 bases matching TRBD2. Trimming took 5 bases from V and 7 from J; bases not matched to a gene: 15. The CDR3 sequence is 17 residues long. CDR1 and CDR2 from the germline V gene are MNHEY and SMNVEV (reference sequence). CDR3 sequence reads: CASSPLAGPVLENEQFF. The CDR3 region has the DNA TGTGCCAGCAGTCCCCTAGCGGGGCCTGTTCTGGAGAATGAGCAGTTCTTC.

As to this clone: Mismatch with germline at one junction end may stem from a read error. The CDR3 protein is CASSLNRTQHRGAVF. The CDR3, as DNA: TGTGCCAGCAGTTTAAACAGGACCCAACACCGGGGAGCTGTTTTT. The chain links TRBV27 to TRBJ2-2; the D call may be TRBD1 or TRBD2 (5 bases each). The CDR3 runs 15 residues. Germline CDR1 is MNHEY and CDR2 is SMNVEV (reference sequence).

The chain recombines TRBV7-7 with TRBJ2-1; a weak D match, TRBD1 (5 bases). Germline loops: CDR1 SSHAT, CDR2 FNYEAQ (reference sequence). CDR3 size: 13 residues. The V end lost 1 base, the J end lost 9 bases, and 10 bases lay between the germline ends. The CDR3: CASSLEWGLEQFF. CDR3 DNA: TGTGCCAGCAGCTTAGAATGGGGCCTTGAGCAGTTCTTC. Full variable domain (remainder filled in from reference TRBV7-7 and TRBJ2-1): GAGVSQSPRYKVTKRGQDVTLRCDPISSHATLYWYQQALGQGPEFLTYFNYEAQPDKSGLPSDRFSAERPEGSISTLTIQRTEQRDSAMYRCASSLEWGLEQFFGPGTRLTVL.

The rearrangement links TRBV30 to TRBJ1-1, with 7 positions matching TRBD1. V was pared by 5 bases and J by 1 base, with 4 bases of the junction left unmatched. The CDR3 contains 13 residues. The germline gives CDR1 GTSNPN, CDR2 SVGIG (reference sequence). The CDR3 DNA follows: TGTGCCTGGGTCGGGACAGCGAACACTGAAGCTTTCTTT. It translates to CAWVGTANTEAFF. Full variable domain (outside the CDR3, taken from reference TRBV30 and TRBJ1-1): SQTIHQWPATLVQPVGSPLSLECTVEGTSNPNLYWYRQAAGRGLQLLFYSVGIGQISSEVPQNLSASRPQDRQFILSSKKLLLSDSGFYLCAWVGTANTEAFFGQGTRLTVV.

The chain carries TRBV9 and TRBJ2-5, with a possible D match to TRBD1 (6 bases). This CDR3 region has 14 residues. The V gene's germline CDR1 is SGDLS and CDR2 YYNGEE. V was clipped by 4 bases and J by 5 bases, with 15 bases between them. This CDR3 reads CASSRRDQGETQYF. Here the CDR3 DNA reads TGTGCCAGCAGCCGCAGAGACCAGGGGGAGACCCAGTACTTC.

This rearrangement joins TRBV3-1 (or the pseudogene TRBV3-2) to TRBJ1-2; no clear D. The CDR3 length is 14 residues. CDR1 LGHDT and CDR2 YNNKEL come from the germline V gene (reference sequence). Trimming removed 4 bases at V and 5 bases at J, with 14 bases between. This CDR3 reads CASSPTETIYGYTF. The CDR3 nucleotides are TGTGCCAGCAGCCCCACCGAGACTATTTATGGCTACACCTTC.

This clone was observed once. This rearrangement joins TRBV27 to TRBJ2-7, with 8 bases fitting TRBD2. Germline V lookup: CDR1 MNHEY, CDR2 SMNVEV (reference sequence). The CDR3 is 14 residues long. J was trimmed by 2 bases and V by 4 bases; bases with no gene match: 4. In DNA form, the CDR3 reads TGTGCCAGCAGTTCCCGGGGGGGAACCTACGAGCAGTACTTC. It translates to CASSSRGGTYEQYF.

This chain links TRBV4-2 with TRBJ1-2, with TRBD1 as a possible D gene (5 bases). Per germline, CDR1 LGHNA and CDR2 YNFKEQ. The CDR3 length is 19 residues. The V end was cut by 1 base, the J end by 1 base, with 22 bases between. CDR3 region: CASSQVMGLSEEFNYGYTF. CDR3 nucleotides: TGTGCCAGCAGCCAAGTCATGGGACTTTCAGAGGAATTTAACTATGGCTACACCTTC.

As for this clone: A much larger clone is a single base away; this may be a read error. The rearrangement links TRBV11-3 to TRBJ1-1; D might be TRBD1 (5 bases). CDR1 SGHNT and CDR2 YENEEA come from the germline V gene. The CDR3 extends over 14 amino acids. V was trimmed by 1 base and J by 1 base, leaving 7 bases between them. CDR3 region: CASSLAGGNTEAFF. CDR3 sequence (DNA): TGTGCCAGCAGCTTAGCGGGGGGGAACACTGAAGCTTTCTTT.

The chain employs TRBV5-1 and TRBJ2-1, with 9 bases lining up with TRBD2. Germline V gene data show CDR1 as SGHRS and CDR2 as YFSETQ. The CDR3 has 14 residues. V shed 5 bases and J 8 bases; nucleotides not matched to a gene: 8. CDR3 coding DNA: TGCGCCAGCAGTCCGGGGCGGGGGGGCGATGAGCAGTTCTTC. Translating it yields CASSPGRGGDEQFF.

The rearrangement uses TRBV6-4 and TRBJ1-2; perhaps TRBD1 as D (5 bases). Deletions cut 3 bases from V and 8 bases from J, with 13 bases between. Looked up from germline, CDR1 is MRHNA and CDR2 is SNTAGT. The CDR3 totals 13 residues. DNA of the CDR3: TGTGCCAGCAGTGAGACAGAAGGAGGAGGCTACACCTTC. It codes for CASSETEGGGYTF.

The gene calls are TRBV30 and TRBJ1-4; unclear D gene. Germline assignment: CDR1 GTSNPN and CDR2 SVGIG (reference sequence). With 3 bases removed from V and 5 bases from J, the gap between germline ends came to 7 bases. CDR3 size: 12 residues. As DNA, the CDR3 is TGTGCCTGGAGACCACAGAATGAAAAACTGTTTTTT. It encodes CAWRPQNEKLFF.

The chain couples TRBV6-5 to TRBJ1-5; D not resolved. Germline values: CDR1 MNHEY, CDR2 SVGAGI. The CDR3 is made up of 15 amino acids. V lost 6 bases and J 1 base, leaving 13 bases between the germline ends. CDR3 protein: CASREGQRSNQPQHF. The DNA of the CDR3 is TGTGCCAGCAGAGAGGGCCAGCGGAGCAATCAGCCCCAGCATTTT.

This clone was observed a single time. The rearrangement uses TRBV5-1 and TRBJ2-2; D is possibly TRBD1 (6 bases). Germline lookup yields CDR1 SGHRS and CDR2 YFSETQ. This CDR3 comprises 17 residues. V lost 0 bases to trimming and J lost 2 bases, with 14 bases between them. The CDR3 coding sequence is TGCGCCAGCAGCTTGGGAGCAACAGGGACAAACACCGGGGAGCTGTTTTTT. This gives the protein CASSLGATGTNTGELFF.

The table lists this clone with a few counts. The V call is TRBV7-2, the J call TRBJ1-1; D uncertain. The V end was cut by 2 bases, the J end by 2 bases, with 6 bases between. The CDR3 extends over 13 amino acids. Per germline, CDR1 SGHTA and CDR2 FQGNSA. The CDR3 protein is CASSLRSNTEAFF. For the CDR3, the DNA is TGTGCCAGCAGCTTAAGGAGTAACACTGAAGCTTTCTTT.

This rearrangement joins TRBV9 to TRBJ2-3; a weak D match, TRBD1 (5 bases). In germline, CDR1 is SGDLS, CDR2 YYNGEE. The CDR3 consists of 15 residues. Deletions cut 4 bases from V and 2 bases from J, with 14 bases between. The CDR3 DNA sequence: TGTGCCAGCAGCTCACGACAGACCCTCACAGATACGCAGTATTTT. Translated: CASSSRQTLTDTQYF.

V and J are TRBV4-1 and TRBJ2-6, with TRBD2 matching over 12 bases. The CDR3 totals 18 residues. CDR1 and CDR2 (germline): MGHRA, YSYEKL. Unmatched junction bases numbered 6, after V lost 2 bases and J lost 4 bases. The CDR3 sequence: CASSQNLGTSGGANVLTF. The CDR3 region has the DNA TGCGCCAGCAGCCAAAACCTAGGGACTAGCGGGGGGGCCAACGTCCTGACTTTC.

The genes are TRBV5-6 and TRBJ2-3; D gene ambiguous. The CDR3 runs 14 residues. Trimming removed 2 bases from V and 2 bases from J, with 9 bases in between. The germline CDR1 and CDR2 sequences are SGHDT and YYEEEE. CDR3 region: CASSFGGYTDTQYF. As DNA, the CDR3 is TGTGCCAGCAGCTTCGGCGGCTACACAGATACGCAGTATTTT.

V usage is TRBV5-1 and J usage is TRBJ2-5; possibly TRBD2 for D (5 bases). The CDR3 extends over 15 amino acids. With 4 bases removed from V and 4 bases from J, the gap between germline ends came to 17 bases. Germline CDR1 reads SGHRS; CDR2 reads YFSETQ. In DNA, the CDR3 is TGCGCCAGCAGCAGCACCGGGAACAGCGGAGAGACCCAGTACTTC. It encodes CASSSTGNSGETQYF.

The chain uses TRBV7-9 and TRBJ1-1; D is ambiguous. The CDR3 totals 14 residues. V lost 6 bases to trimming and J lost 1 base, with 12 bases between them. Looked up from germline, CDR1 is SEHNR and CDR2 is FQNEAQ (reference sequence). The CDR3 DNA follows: TGTGCCAGCAGAGTTCTGTCACAGAACACTGAAGCTTTCTTT. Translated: CASRVLSQNTEAFF.

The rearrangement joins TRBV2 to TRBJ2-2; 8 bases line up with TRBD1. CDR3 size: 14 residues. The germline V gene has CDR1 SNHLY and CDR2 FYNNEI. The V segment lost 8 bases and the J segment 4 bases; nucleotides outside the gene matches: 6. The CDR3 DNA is TGTGCCAGCGGTGGACAGGGCGTCACCGGGGAGCTGTTTTTT. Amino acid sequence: CASGGQGVTGELFF.